This paragraph covers one T cell receptor beta chain sequence. Its cognate antigen is unknown. Trimming removed 1 base from V and 0 bases from J, with 7 bases in between. Germline values: CDR1 SEHNR, CDR2 FQNEAQ (reference sequence). The length of the CDR3 is 15 residues. This specimen belongs to a study of T cell responses to AZD1222 COVID-19 vaccine. Study-level points and caveats: At baseline, just five to seven AZD1222 recipients tested seropositive.

Libraries were prepared by immunoSEQ multiplex PCR; TCRdb keeps only in-frame clonotypes and omits some of them. In the table there are roughly 190,000 clones, just over 90% of which are singletons. The source was peripheral blood, collected on day 0 of AZD1222 vaccination. The sequence was obtained from an adult in good health. This chain connects TRBV7-9 to TRBJ1-3; the D is unclear. The DNA of the CDR3 is TGTGCCAGCAGCTTAGATAGGCTCTCTGGAAACACCATATATTTT. Translating gives CASSLDRLSGNTIYF.